The 9 T cell receptor beta chains in this list originate from one sample, sequenced in a study of OX40 agonist ivuxolimab in advanced cancers. Libraries were prepared by immunoSEQ multiplex PCR; TCRdb keeps only in-frame clonotypes and omits some of them. The sample lists tens of thousands of clones, 84% occurring once. Source: CD4+ or CD8+ T cells sorted from blood, taken in a trial of the OX40 agonist ivuxolimab. These receptors were collected from an adult with an advanced solid tumor such as melanoma, head and neck, liver or kidney cancer.

This clone was counted a few times. This rearrangement joins TRBV5-5 to TRBJ1-1; TRBD1 might be the D (5 bases). V was clipped by 9 bases and J by 0 bases, with 12 bases between them. The CDR3 consists of 13 residues. Germline values: CDR1 SGHKS, CDR2 YYEKEE (reference sequence). The CDR3 nucleotides are TGTGCCACAAAGGGGCAACTGAACACTGAAGCTTTCTTT. This codes for CATKGQLNTEAFF.

The chain combines TRBV6-4 with TRBJ2-1, with unresolved D. CDR1 and CDR2 from the germline V gene are MRHNA and SNTAGT. The V end was cut by 2 bases, the J end by 0 bases, with 11 bases between. The CDR3 extends over 16 amino acids. The CDR3 sequence is CASSDVAHSSYNEQFF. As DNA, the CDR3 is TGTGCCAGCAGTGACGTAGCCCATAGCTCCTACAATGAGCAGTTCTTC.

The rearrangement joins TRBV7-2 to TRBJ2-5; tentative D call: TRBD2 (5 bases). The CDR3 length is 16 residues. Trimming pared 7 bases from V and 4 bases from J, leaving 22 bases between. Germline CDR1 SGHTA, CDR2 FQGNSA. DNA of the CDR3: TGTGCCAGCACCCCGCTTAGATTACGGGGTGGAGAGACCCAGTACTTC. As protein: CASTPLRLRGGETQYF. Based on the CDR3 plus reference TRBV7-2 and TRBJ2-5, the full variable domain is GAGVSQSPSNKVTEKGKDVELRCDPISGHTALYWYRQSLGQGLEFLIYFQGNSAPDKSGLPSDRFSAERTGGSVSTLTIQRTQQEDSAVYLCASTPLRLRGGETQYFGPGTRLLVL.

The V gene is TRBV4-3, the J gene TRBJ2-7; D ambiguous. Germline values: CDR1 LGHNA, CDR2 YSLEER. Trimming left V 3 bases short and J 1 base short, with 10 bases between. This CDR3 region has 14 residues. DNA for the CDR3: TGCGCCAGCAGCCAGCTACCTAGTTCCTACGAGCAGTACTTC. As protein: CASSQLPSSYEQYF.

This chain connects TRBV7-8 to TRBJ2-7; TRBD2 matches 8 bases. Germline CDR1 reads SGHVS; CDR2 reads FQNEAQ. After removal of 2 bases from V and 0 bases from J, the junction contained 3 bases not matched to a gene. The CDR3 loop spans 15 amino acids. The CDR3 coding sequence is TGTGCCAGCAGCTTAAGCAGCGGGAGCTCCTACGAGCAGTACTTC. It translates to CASSLSSGSSYEQYF.

V gene TRBV6-1 combines with J gene TRBJ1-2; D is uncertain. From germline, CDR1 is MNHNS and CDR2 SASEGT. The CDR3 has 15 residues. The V gene lost 6 bases and the J gene lost 2 bases, with 16 bases spanning the gap. Here the CDR3 reads CASSFSSFVNYGYTF. In nucleotides, the CDR3 is TGTGCCAGCAGCTTCTCGAGCTTTGTAAACTATGGCTACACCTTC.

The rearrangement links TRBV19 to TRBJ2-5; 7 bases map to TRBD1. CDR1 is LNHDA, CDR2 SQIVND, per germline (reference sequence). J lost 5 bases, V lost 0 bases, and 18 bases had no gene match. CDR3 length: 19 residues. CDR3 residues: CASSIEGGLRGLLVETQYF. The CDR3 DNA reads TGTGCCAGTAGTATAGAAGGGGGCCTCCGGGGCCTCCTCGTCGAGACCCAGTACTTC.

The rearrangement links TRBV27 to TRBJ2-7; 7 bases fit TRBD1. From germline, CDR1 is MNHEY and CDR2 SMNVEV (reference sequence). The CDR3 spans 14 residues. V lost 2 bases to trimming and J lost 2 bases; unmatched junction nucleotides: 3. The CDR3 sequence is CASSLDRATYEQYF. The DNA for the CDR3 is TGTGCCAGCAGTTTAGACAGGGCCACCTACGAGCAGTACTTC.

This clone was detected once. The chain combines TRBV6-5 with TRBJ1-1; possibly TRBD1 for D (6 bases). Trimming cost V 5 bases and J 3 bases, with 10 bases left between them. CDR3 length equals 13 residues. Germline values: CDR1 MNHEY, CDR2 SVGAGI. CDR3: CASSEGEHTEAFF. CDR3 DNA: TGTGCCAGCAGTGAGGGGGAGCACACTGAAGCTTTCTTT.